A single sample gave rise to the 7 T cell receptor beta chains below, sequenced in a study of blood T cell repertoires in COVID-19. Only in-frame clones appear in the TCRdb table, and some are missing; sequencing was by immunoSEQ multiplex PCR. This table holds approximately 230,000 clones, 88% found once. Sequencing used peripheral blood. The receptors here all came from a man of 80 years or more with acute or convalescent COVID-19.

The rearrangement links TRBV5-1 to TRBJ2-3; 8 bases match TRBD2. This CDR3 contains 17 residues. With V trimmed by 0 bases and J by 2 bases, 8 bases remained unmatched. CDR1 and CDR2 (germline): SGHRS, YFSETQ. Here the CDR3 reads CASSLGAGGGSTDTQYF. As DNA, the CDR3 is TGCGCCAGCAGCTTGGGGGCGGGAGGAGGATCCACAGATACGCAGTATTTT.

V usage is TRBV2 and J usage is TRBJ2-5; 7 bases align to TRBD2. Trimming took 6 bases from V and 5 from J; bases not matched to a gene: 9. CDR3 length: 14 residues. The V gene's germline CDR1 is SNHLY and CDR2 FYNNEI. The CDR3 spells CASRFLTSLETQYF. Here the CDR3 DNA reads TGTGCCAGCAGATTTCTGACTAGCCTTGAGACCCAGTACTTC. Variable domain in full (rest from reference TRBV2 and TRBJ2-5): EPEVTQTPSHQVTQMGQEVILRCVPISNHLYFYWYRQILGQKVEFLVSFYNNEISEKSEIFDDQFSVERPDGSNFTLKIRSTKLEDSAMYFCASRFLTSLETQYFGPGTRLLVL.

CDR3 nucleotide sequence: TGTGCCAGCAGCAACTTAGCGGGATCATCAGATACGCAGTATTTT. Amino acids: CASSNLAGSSDTQYF. This sequence joins TRBV7-3 and TRBJ2-3, with 8 nucleotides matching TRBD2. There are 15 residues in the CDR3. V was clipped by 5 bases and J by 4 bases; unmatched bases: 8. CDR1 and CDR2 from the germline V gene are SGHTA and FQGTGA.

The chain carries TRBV11-2 and TRBJ2-1, with a possible D match to TRBD2 (5 bases). Germline-derived CDR1 and CDR2 are SGHAT and FQNNGV. The CDR3 spans 14 residues. V shed 1 base and J shed 6 bases, with 10 bases lying between them. The CDR3 loop is CASSLVASTNEQFF. The CDR3 region has the DNA TGTGCCAGCAGCTTAGTGGCTAGCACCAATGAGCAGTTCTTC. The complete variable domain, with remaining parts taken from reference TRBV11-2 and TRBJ2-1, reads EAGVAQSPRYKIIEKRQSVAFWCNPISGHATLYWYQQILGQGPKLLIQFQNNGVVDDSQLPKDRFSAERLKGVDSTLKIQPAKLEDSAVYLCASSLVASTNEQFFGPGTRLTVL.

The CDR3: CASSSTGLGSTEAFF. In DNA, the CDR3 is TGTGCCAGTAGTTCCACAGGGTTAGGCAGCACTGAAGCTTTCTTT. The chain is built from TRBV19 and TRBJ1-1, with D possibly TRBD1 on 6 matching bases. Germline CDR1 and CDR2: LNHDA and SQIVND (reference sequence). V was pared by 5 bases and J by 4 bases, with 17 bases between. CDR3 length: 15 amino acids.

The sample holds one count of this clone. V and J are TRBV11-2 and TRBJ2-7, with 10 bases aligning to TRBD1. The CDR3 has 15 residues. With 1 base clipped from V and 5 bases from J, the junction kept 5 bases outside the gene matches. The germline gives CDR1 SGHAT, CDR2 FQNNGV. CDR3 nucleotide sequence: TGTGCCAGCAGCTTAGTAGGGGACAGGGGAGACGAGCAGTACTTC. Translated, it gives CASSLVGDRGDEQYF.

The J gene is TRBJ1-3, the V gene TRBV4-1; D call uncertain. The CDR3 has 15 residues. V was cut by 0 bases and J by 8 bases, with 14 bases left in between. CDR1 is MGHRA and CDR2 is YSYEKL in the germline V gene. CDR3 coding DNA: TGCGCCAGCAGCCAAGATTGGGGAGCCGGTGACACCATATATTTT. Translating it yields CASSQDWGAGDTIYF.